This TCR beta chain is drawn from a study of T-cell reconstitution after alpha-beta-depleted transplantation in children. This clonotype was seen at least ten times. The TCRbeta library incorporated unique molecular identifiers. MiXCR was run by TCRdb on the PCR reads, yielding one entry per CDR3 protein. The table lists roughly 220,000 distinct CDR3 sequences, around 12% of them singletons. V shed 1 base and J shed 8 bases, with 18 bases lying between them. This CDR3 is built from 14 residues. The germline gives CDR1 DFQATT, CDR2 SNEGSKA (reference sequence). This sequence joins TRBV20-1 and TRBJ2-7; possible D gene TRBD2, 5 bases. This TCR came from a human donor who donated a stem cell graft to a child with acute lymphoblastic leukemia. This specimen was PBMCs from the stem cell graft donor, taken from the stem cell graft. CDR3 sequence: CSARVAGPRAQQYF. The DNA for the CDR3 is TGCAGTGCTAGAGTTGCCGGGCCGAGGGCCCAGCAGTACTTC.